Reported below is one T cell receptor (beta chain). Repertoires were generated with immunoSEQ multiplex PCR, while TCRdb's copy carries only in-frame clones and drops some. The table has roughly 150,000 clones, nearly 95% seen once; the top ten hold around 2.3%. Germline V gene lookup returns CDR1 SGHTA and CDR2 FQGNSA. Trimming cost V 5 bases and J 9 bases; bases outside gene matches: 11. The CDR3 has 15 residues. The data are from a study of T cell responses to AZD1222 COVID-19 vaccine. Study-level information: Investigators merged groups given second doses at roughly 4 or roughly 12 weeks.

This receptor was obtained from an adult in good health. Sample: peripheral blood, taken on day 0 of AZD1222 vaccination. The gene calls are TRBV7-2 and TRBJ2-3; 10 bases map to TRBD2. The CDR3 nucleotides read TGTGCCAGCAGCCAGGGCGTAGCGGGGGGAGTAACGCAGTATTTT. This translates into CASSQGVAGGVTQYF.